This is a list of T cell receptor beta chains from one sample in a study of Graves' ophthalmopathy and Graves' hyperthyroidism. TCRdb called the multiplex PCR reads again in MiXCR, with one record for every CDR3 protein. The table has roughly 300,000 distinct CDR3 sequences, roughly a sixth seen once. The source material was peripheral blood. Receptors were obtained from an adult man with Graves' ophthalmopathy. Both conserved end residues are part of each CDR3. D genes are given only for firm matches. Rows may omit the clone size; those that give it use once, few, many or a size class.

clone_size j_call d_call v_call cdr3_nt cdr3_aa
- TRBJ2-5 TRBD2 TRBV12-3/TRBV12-4 TGTGCCAGCAGATTAGGGACTAGCTTGGAGACTCAGTACTTC CASRLGTSLETQYF
many TRBJ2-2 - TRBV6-2/TRBV6-3 TGTGCCAGCAGGGATTTCCCCGGGGAGCTGTTTTTT CASRDFPGELFF
many TRBJ1-3 - TRBV30 TGTGCCTGGACCGGTTCGGCTGGAAACACCATATATTTT CAWTGSAGNTIYF
many TRBJ2-5 - TRBV5-5 TGTGCCAGCAGCTTGATTGAGCGGGCCCAAGAGACCCAGTACTTC CASSLIERAQETQYF
many TRBJ2-5 TRBD2 TRBV20-1 TGCAGTGCTACTAGCGGGGGCAGGAAAGAGACCCAGTACTTC CSATSGGRKETQYF
many TRBJ2-7 - TRBV5-1 TGCGCCAGCAGCCCGGACAGCCGTTCCTACGAGCAGTACTTC CASSPDSRSYEQYF
many TRBJ2-2 TRBD2 TRBV11-2 TGTGCCAGCAGCCCCGACTCGCGGGAGGGCTGGGAGCTGTTTTTT CASSPDSREGWELFF
many TRBJ1-6 - TRBV28 TGTGCCAGCAGCCGAGGCCCCCGGGGTTCACCCCTCCACTTT CASSRGPRGSPLHF
- TRBJ2-7 TRBD2 TRBV6-1 TGTGCCAGCACCGGGACTAGCGGGAGCACAAGCTACGAGCAGTACTTC CASTGTSGSTSYEQYF
many TRBJ1-2 TRBD1 TRBV15 TGTGCCACCAGCAGAGGATCTGGGACAGAGCATGGCTACACCTTC CATSRGSGTEHGYTF
many TRBJ2-5 - TRBV20-1 TGCAGTGCTAGTGGTCCAGGGGAAGAGACCCAGTACTTC CSASGPGEETQYF